This T cell receptor (beta chain) is drawn from a study of blood T cell repertoires in COVID-19. The protocol was immunoSEQ multiplex PCR, while the TCRdb copy is restricted to in-frame clones and leaves out a portion. The sample yields about 200,000 clones, roughly 90% seen once. Sequencing was performed on peripheral blood. This clonotype was obtained from a man aged 40-55 years with acute or convalescent COVID-19.

CDR3 sequence: CSASLVGRGHGYTF. In DNA, the CDR3 is TGCAGTGCTAGTCTGGTCGGCAGGGGACATGGCTACACCTTC. The J gene is TRBJ1-2, the V gene TRBV20-1; tentative D call: TRBD1 (6 bases). From germline, CDR1 is DFQATT and CDR2 SNEGSKA (reference sequence). The CDR3 consists of 14 residues. The V end lost 3 bases, the J end lost 6 bases, and 17 bases lay between the germline ends.